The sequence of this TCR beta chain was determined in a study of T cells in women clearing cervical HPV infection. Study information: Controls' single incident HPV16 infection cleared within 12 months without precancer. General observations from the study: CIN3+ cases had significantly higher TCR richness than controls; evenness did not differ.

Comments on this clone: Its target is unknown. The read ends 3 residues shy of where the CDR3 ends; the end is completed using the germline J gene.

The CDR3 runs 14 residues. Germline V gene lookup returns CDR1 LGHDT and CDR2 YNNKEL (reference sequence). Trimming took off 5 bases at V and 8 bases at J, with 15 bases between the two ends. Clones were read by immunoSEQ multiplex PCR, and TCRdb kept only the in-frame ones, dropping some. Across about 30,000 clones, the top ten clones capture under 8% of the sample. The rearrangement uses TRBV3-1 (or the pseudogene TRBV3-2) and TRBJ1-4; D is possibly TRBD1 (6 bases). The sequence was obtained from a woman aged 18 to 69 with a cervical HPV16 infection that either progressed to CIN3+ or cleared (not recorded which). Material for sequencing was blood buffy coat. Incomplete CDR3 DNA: TGTGCCAGCAGCTTAAGGGGGGGCGGAGAAAAA. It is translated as CASSLRGGGEK. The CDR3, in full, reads CASSLRGGGEKLFF.